This note documents a single T cell receptor beta chain sequence. Germline CDR1 reads MNHEY; CDR2 reads SMNVEV (reference sequence). The J segment lost 7 bases and the V segment lost 5 bases, leaving 8 bases of the junction unmatched. The length of the CDR3 is 14 residues. Per the study methods: From reference gene primer amplification, estimates of nucleated cell counts were derived. The protocol was immunoSEQ multiplex PCR, while the TCRdb copy is restricted to in-frame clones and leaves out a portion. V and J calls and clone size are given by that table; D and trimming were obtained from the DNA. The sample lists roughly 220,000 clones; 86% were seen once. The data belong to a study of blood T cell repertoires in COVID-19. Overall study: Acute and convalescent COVID-19 samples came from the United States, Italy and Spain. Sources were T cells, B-cell-depleted T cells, or PBMCs; the material itself was cDNA or gDNA.

Sequencing was performed on peripheral blood. The receptor was isolated from a man aged 25 to 40 who had recovered from COVID-19. The chain has TRBV27 and TRBJ1-2; 9 nucleotides agree with TRBD1. The CDR3 bases are TGTGCCAGCAGTGCCTTACAGGGGGCGGGTGGCTACACCTTC. This codes for CASSALQGAGGYTF.